This TCR beta chain appears in the sequencing data of a study of long-term antiretroviral therapy in people with HIV. Trimming at V came to 3 bases and at J to 5 bases, leaving 10 bases not matched to a gene. CDR3 length: 17 amino acids. Germline V lookup: CDR1 SGHKS, CDR2 YYEKEE (reference sequence). The authors ran the immunoSEQ assay, v3.0, at survey level. The target of sequencing was about 35,000-50,000 T-cell genomes per sample. Only in-frame clones appear in the TCRdb table, and some are missing; sequencing was by immunoSEQ multiplex PCR. The repertoire consists of some 20,000 clones, with 84% occurring once and the leading ten covering about 4.5%. Regarding the study as a whole: Among HIV repertoires, CDR3 length ranges were narrower than those of controls. Blood was collected between about 2003 and 2018, possibly under older ART regimens.

About this clone: Its target is unknown.

This chain links TRBV5-5 with TRBJ1-6, with 8 bases identical to TRBD1. The receptor comes from a man aged 30 to 39 with HIV. Sample: unsorted PBMCs, taken around 5.9 years after starting antiretroviral therapy. CDR3 sequence (DNA): TGTGCCAGCAGCTCGGACAGGGCCCATTCCAATAATTCACCCCTCCACTTT. Protein: CASSSDRAHSNNSPLHF.